These 8 T cell receptor beta chains originate from one sample sequenced in a study of neurological immune-mediated disorders. Each CDR3 protein gets one entry after TCRdb re-called the 5' RACE reads with MiXCR. The sample gives about 71,000 distinct CDR3 sequences, 3% to 4% of which show up once; under 4.5% is in the top ten. What was sequenced was PBMCs. All receptors derive from a man in his forties or fifties with multiple sclerosis.

There are many counts of this clonotype. The rearrangement uses TRBV11-2 and TRBJ1-1; no clear D. Germline V gene data show CDR1 as SGHAT and CDR2 as FQNNGV. V lost 5 bases and J 4 bases, leaving 23 bases between the germline ends. The CDR3 spans 17 residues. The CDR3 sequence is CASSTPNGPGGSTEAFF. The CDR3 region has the DNA TGTGCCAGCAGCACCCCGAACGGTCCGGGAGGGAGCACTGAAGCTTTCTTT. The full variable domain, its missing parts supplied by reference TRBV11-2 and TRBJ1-1, is EAGVAQSPRYKIIEKRQSVAFWCNPISGHATLYWYQQILGQGPKLLIQFQNNGVVDDSQLPKDRFSAERLKGVDSTLKIQPAKLEDSAVYLCASSTPNGPGGSTEAFFGQGTRLTVV.

Many counts were recorded for this clonotype. The rearrangement joins TRBV29-1 to TRBJ2-5; D may be TRBD2 (6 bases). V was pared by 6 bases and J by 10 bases, with 18 bases between. The CDR3 runs to 12 residues. The V gene's germline CDR1 is SQVTM and CDR2 ANQGSEA. Written as DNA, the CDR3 is TGCAGCGTAGGGAACGGGAGCTTGAGCCAGTACTTC. This codes for CSVGNGSLSQYF.

The table lists this clonotype with many counts. This sequence joins TRBV5-1 and TRBJ1-2; a weak D match, TRBD1 (5 bases). Trimming removed 1 base from V and 3 bases from J, with 13 bases in between. The germline V gene encodes CDR1 SGHRS and CDR2 YFSETQ. The CDR3 runs to 15 residues. The CDR3 nucleotides read TGCGCCAGCAGCTTGCGTCTAGGGGAGGACTATGGCTACACCTTC. Translated: CASSLRLGEDYGYTF.

This clonotype was counted at least ten times. J is TRBJ2-1 and V is TRBV7-9; 14 bases line up with TRBD2. The CDR3 contains 16 residues. The J segment lost 12 bases and the V segment lost 0 bases, leaving 7 bases of the junction unmatched. Germline V lookup: CDR1 SEHNR, CDR2 FQNEAQ (reference sequence). The CDR3 here is CASSLAAGLAGVVQFF. Here the CDR3 DNA reads TGTGCCAGCAGCTTAGCGGCGGGACTAGCGGGAGTGGTGCAGTTCTTC.

This clonotype was counted many times. The chain uses TRBV5-5 and TRBJ2-5, with D perhaps assigned TRBD1 or TRBD2 (5 bases each). The V end was cut by 3 bases, the J end by 4 bases, with 13 bases between. Germline assignment: CDR1 SGHKS and CDR2 YYEKEE (reference sequence). The CDR3 sequence is 14 residues long. This CDR3 is CASSSADSGETQYF. CDR3 sequence (DNA): TGTGCCAGCAGCTCGGCAGACAGCGGAGAGACCCAGTACTTC.

This clonotype showed up many times. This chain joins TRBV20-1 and TRBJ2-7; TRBD2 might be the D (6 bases). Germline lookup yields CDR1 DFQATT and CDR2 SNEGSKA (reference sequence). V was trimmed by 1 base and J by 3 bases, leaving 13 bases between them. The CDR3 sequence is 14 residues long. This CDR3 is CSARGQGGYYEQYF. CDR3 coding DNA: TGCAGTGCTAGAGGGCAGGGAGGTTACTACGAGCAGTACTTC.

In its sample, this clonotype was seen many times. The chain carries TRBV20-1 and TRBJ1-1, with 7 bases lining up with TRBD1. This CDR3 is 13 amino acids long. Germline V gene lookup returns CDR1 DFQATT and CDR2 SNEGSKA (reference sequence). V shed 6 bases and J 3 bases; nucleotides not matched to a gene: 7. As DNA, the CDR3 is TGCAGTGCAAAGGACAGGTTGTACACTGAAGCTTTCTTT. It yields the protein CSAKDRLYTEAFF.

This clonotype was picked up many times. The rearrangement uses TRBV20-1 and TRBJ2-1, with 7 positions matching TRBD2. V shed 6 bases, J shed 6 bases, and the junction held 8 bases outside the gene matches. There are 13 residues in the CDR3. Germline-derived CDR1 and CDR2 are DFQATT and SNEGSKA (reference sequence). The CDR3, as DNA: TGCAGTGCCACGGGGACTATGGGCAATGAGCAGTTCTTC. The encoded protein is CSATGTMGNEQFF.